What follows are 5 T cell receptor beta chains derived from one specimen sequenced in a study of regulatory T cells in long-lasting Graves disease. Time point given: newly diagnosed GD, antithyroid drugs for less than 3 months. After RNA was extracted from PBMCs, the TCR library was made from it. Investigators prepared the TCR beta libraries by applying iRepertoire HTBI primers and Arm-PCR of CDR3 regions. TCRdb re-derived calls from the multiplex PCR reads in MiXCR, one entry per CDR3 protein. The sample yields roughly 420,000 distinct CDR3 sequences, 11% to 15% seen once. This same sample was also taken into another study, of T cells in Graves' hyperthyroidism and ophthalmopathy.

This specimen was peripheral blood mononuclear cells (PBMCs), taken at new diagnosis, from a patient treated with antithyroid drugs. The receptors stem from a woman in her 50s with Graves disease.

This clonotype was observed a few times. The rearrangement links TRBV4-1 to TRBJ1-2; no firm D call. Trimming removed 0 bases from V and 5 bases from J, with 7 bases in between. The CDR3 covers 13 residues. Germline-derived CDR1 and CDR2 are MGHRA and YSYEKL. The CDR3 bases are TGCGCCAGCAGCCAAGAGTTGATTTATGGCTACACCTTC. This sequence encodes CASSQELIYGYTF.

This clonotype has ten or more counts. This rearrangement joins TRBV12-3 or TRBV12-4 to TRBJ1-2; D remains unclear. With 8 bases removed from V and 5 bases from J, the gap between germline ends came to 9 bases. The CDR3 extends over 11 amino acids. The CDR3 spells CASGRLYGYTF. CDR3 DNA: TGTGCCAGCGGACGCCTATATGGCTACACCTTC.

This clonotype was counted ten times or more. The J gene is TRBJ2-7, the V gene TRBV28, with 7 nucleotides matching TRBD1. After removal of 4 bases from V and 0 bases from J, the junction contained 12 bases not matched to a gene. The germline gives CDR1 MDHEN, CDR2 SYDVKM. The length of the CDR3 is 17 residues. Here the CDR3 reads CASSSGQASPRSYEQYF. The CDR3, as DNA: TGTGCCAGCAGTTCCGGACAGGCGAGCCCCCGCTCCTACGAGCAGTACTTC.

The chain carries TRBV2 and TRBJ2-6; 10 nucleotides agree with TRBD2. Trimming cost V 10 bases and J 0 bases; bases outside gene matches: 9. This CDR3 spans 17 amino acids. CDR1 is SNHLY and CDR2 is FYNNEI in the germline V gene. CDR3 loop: CATRRGLATSGANVLTF. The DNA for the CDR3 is TGTGCCACCCGTAGGGGACTAGCGACCTCTGGGGCCAACGTCCTGACTTTC. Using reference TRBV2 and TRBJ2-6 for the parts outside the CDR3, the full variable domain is EPEVTQTPSHQVTQMGQEVILRCVPISNHLYFYWYRQILGQKVEFLVSFYNNEISEKSEIFDDQFSVERPDGSNFTLKIRSTKLEDSAMYFCATRRGLATSGANVLTFGAGSRLTVL.

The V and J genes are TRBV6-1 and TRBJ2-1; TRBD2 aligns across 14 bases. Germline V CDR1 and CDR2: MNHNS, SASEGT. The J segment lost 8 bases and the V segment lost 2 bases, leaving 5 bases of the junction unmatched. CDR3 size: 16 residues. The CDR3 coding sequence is TGTGCCAGCAGTGAAACGACTAGCGGGAGGGGCGATGAGCAGTTCTTC. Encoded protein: CASSETTSGRGDEQFF.